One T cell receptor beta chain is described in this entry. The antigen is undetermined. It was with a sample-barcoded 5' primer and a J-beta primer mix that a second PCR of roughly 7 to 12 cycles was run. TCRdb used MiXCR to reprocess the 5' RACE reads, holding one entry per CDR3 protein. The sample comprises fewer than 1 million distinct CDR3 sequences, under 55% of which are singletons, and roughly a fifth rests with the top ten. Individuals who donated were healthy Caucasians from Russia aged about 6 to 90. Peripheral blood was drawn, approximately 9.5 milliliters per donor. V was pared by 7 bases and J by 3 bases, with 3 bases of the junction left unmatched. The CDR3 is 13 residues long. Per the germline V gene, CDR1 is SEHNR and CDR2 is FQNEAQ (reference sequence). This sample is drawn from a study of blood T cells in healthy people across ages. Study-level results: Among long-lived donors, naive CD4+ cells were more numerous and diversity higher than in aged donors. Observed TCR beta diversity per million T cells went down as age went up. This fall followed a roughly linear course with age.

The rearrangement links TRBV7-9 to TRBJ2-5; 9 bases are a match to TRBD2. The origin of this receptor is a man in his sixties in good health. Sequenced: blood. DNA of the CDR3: TGTGCCAGCAACCGACTAGCGGAAGAGACCCAGTACTTC. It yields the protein CASNRLAEETQYF.